The 7 T cell receptor beta chains presented below share a single source sample, sequenced in a study of Ad26.COV2.S vaccination and SARS-CoV-2 variants. Sequenced by immunoSEQ multiplex PCR; TCRdb stores in-frame clones only, minus some. The data hold more than 120,000 clones, with roughly 89% observed a single time. The sample consisted of peripheral blood, taken after recovery from COVID-19. These receptors originate from a human donor who had recovered from COVID-19.

This clone was recorded a few times. The chain joins TRBV4-3 to TRBJ1-6; tentative D call: TRBD1 (5 bases). There are 16 residues in the CDR3. Trimming took off 0 bases at V and 13 bases at J, with 19 bases between the two ends. The germline V gene encodes CDR1 LGHNA and CDR2 YSLEER. CDR3 nucleotide sequence: TGCGCCAGCAGCCAAGAAGTTTCTAGGGGTAACGGGCCCCTCCACTTT. Protein: CASSQEVSRGNGPLHF.

The chain uses TRBV5-6 and TRBJ1-4; D unclear. V gave up 2 bases and J gave up 6 bases, with 11 bases separating them. CDR1 is SGHDT and CDR2 is YYEEEE in the germline V gene. CDR3 size: 14 residues. This CDR3 is CASSLRAADEKLFF. The CDR3 DNA follows: TGTGCCAGCAGCTTAAGGGCGGCGGATGAAAAACTGTTTTTT. Variable domain in full (rest from reference TRBV5-6 and TRBJ1-4): DAGVTQSPTHLIKTRGQQVTLRCSPKSGHDTVSWYQQALGQGPQFIFQYYEEEERQRGNFPDRFSGHQFPNYSSELNVNALLLGDSALYLCASSLRAADEKLFFGSGTQLSVL.

The rearrangement joins TRBV6-2 or TRBV6-3 to TRBJ1-5, with 10 bases lining up with TRBD1. The CDR3 loop spans 19 amino acids. Germline CDR1 is MNHEY and CDR2 is SVGEGT. V shed 6 bases and J 0 bases; nucleotides not matched to a gene: 14. Written as DNA, the CDR3 is TGTGCCAGCAGCGGGGACGGGACAGGGGTAGGAGGTAGCAATCAGCCCCAGCATTTT. Residues: CASSGDGTGVGGSNQPQHF.

The chain joins TRBV27 to TRBJ1-5; D perhaps matches TRBD1 (6 bases). Germline loops: CDR1 MNHEY, CDR2 SMNVEV (reference sequence). The V and J ends lost 1 base and 7 bases respectively, with 14 bases between them. CDR3 length: 15 amino acids. DNA for the CDR3: TGTGCCAGCAGTTTATTCAGGGGAAGGGAACAGCCCCAGCATTTT. Protein sequence: CASSLFRGREQPQHF.

The genes are TRBV7-2 and TRBJ1-1; D gene ambiguous. Germline lookup yields CDR1 SGHTA and CDR2 FQGNSA. CDR3 length: 14 residues. V lost 5 bases and J 4 bases, leaving 14 bases between the germline ends. CDR3 nucleotide sequence: TGTGCCAGCAGCCCCGCGCCGGGCTCCACTGAAGCTTTCTTT. Protein: CASSPAPGSTEAFF.

This clone was counted many times. This chain links TRBV6-5 with TRBJ1-4, with D uncertain. The CDR3 extends over 15 amino acids. Trimming cost V 6 bases and J 4 bases, with 15 bases left between them. Germline CDR1 and CDR2: MNHEY and SVGAGI. The CDR3 region has the DNA TGTGCCAGCAGCCACCTCGGCGGCAGTAATGAAAAACTGTTTTTT. The encoded protein is CASSHLGGSNEKLFF.

This sequence joins TRBV28 and TRBJ1-5; 9 nucleotides match TRBD1. CDR3 size: 15 residues. Germline assignment: CDR1 MDHEN and CDR2 SYDVKM. The V segment lost 4 bases and the J segment 4 bases; nucleotides outside the gene matches: 5. The CDR3 reads CASSSMGQGNQPQHF. The CDR3 nucleotides read TGTGCCAGCAGTTCCATGGGACAGGGAAATCAGCCCCAGCATTTT. The whole variable domain, filled in from reference TRBV28 and TRBJ1-5, reads DVKVTQSSRYLVKRTGEKVFLECVQDMDHENMFWYRQDPGLGLRLIYFSYDVKMKEKGDIPEGYSVSREKKERFSLILESASTNQTSMYLCASSSMGQGNQPQHFGDGTRLSIL.